The clone carrying this T cell receptor beta chain was observed at least ten times. The data originate from a study of prognosis after radiotherapy for stage I lung cancer. From germline, CDR1 is DFQATT and CDR2 SNEGSKA (reference sequence). V lost 4 bases and J 8 bases, leaving 24 bases between the germline ends. The CDR3 runs to 16 residues. From genomic DNA, TCR beta CDR3 was amplified by two-round multiplex PCR. It was primers specific to each TRBV and TRBJ gene that first-round PCR used. TCRdb reanalysed the multiplex PCR reads using MiXCR and keeps one entry per CDR3 protein. The table has roughly 26,000 distinct CDR3 sequences, 25% to 35% seen once.

The specimen was PBMCs, collected before or after stereotactic body radiation therapy (not recorded which). V gene TRBV20-1 combines with J gene TRBJ2-1, with a possible D match to TRBD1 (6 bases). The source is a donor aged 50 or older with non-small cell lung cancer. The CDR3 reads CSAKQGLRNYRDEQFF. CDR3 bases: TGCAGTGCTAAACAGGGTTTGAGGAATTACCGGGATGAGCAGTTCTTC.